One TCR beta chain is described in this entry. Its target is not known. Germline V gives CDR1 SGHTA, CDR2 FQGNSA. The CDR3 has 15 amino acids. V shed 6 bases, J shed 0 bases, and the junction held 4 bases outside the gene matches. Sorted CD4+ subsets: naive, central memory, regulatory, stem cell-like memory (CD45RO/CCR7/CD25/CD127/CD95/CD27 panel). The record originates from a study of beta chain features in type 1 diabetes. Study-level points and caveats: PCR might favor shorter templates, equally in patients and controls.

The entirety of the isolated RNA underwent reverse transcription, so expressed TCRB transcripts were sequenced. Sequencing was performed with immunoSEQ multiplex PCR; in TCRdb, only in-frame clones are kept and a portion is missing. The sample has tens of thousands of clones; roughly two thirds are singletons. The clonotype comes from a woman in her 40s in good health. Sequenced input: Tregs from blood. The chain links TRBV7-2 to TRBJ1-4; 7 positions agree with TRBD1. The CDR3 here is CASSQTGSTNEKLFF. The CDR3 DNA sequence: TGTGCCAGCAGTCAGACAGGGTCAACTAATGAAAAACTGTTTTTT.